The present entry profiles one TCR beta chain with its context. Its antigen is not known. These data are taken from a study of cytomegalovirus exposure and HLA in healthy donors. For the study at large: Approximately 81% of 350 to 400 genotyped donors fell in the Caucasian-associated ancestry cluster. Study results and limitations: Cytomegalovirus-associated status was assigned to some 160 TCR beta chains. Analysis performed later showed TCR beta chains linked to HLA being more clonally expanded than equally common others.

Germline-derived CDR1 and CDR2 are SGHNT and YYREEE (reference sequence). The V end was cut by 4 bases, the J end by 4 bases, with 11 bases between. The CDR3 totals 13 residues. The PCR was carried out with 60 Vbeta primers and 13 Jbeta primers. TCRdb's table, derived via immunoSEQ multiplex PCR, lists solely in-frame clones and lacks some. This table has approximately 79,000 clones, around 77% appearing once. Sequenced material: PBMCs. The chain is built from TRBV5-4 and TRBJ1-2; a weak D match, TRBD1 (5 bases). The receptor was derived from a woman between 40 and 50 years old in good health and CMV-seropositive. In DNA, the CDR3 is TGTGCCAGCAGCGCGGACACTCGCTATGGCTACACCTTC. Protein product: CASSADTRYGYTF.